This entry is about one TCR beta chain. As processed by the authors: Amplification of reference gene primers was used by the study to estimate nucleated cell counts. Clones were read by immunoSEQ multiplex PCR, and TCRdb kept only the in-frame ones, dropping some. V, J and clone size are those of that table, while D and trimming were read from the DNA. The data show 150,000 or so clones, with 80% seen just once and under 0.75% held by the top ten. With V trimmed by 4 bases and J by 2 bases, 11 bases remained unmatched. CDR3 length: 17 amino acids. Germline V gene data show CDR1 as SGHAT and CDR2 as FQNNGV. This sample stems from a study of blood T cell repertoires in COVID-19. Study details: Acute and convalescent COVID-19 specimens originated in the United States, Italy and Spain. Nucleic acid was either cDNA or gDNA, and it came from T cells, B-cell-depleted T cells, or PBMCs.

The clonotype comes from a man in his fifties or sixties with acute or convalescent COVID-19. This sequence joins TRBV11-2 and TRBJ2-3; TRBD2 matches at 8 bases. The sample comprised peripheral blood. The CDR3: CASSSYLTSAFTDTQYF. The CDR3 region has the DNA TGTGCCAGCAGCTCTTACTTGACTAGCGCATTCACAGATACGCAGTATTTT.